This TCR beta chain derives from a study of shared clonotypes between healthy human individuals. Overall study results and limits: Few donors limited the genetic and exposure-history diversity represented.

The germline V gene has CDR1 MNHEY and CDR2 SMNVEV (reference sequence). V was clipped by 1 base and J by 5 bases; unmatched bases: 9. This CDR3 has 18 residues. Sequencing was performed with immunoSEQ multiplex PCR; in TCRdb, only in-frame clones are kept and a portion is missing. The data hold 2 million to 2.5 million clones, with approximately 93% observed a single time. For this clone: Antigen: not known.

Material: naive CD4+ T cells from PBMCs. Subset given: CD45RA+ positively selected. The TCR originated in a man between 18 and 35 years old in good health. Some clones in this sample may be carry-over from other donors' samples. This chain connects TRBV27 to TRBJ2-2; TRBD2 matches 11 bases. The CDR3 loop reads CASSLWAGGTSGTGELFF. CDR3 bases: TGTGCCAGCAGTTTATGGGCAGGAGGGACTAGCGGTACCGGGGAGCTGTTTTTT.